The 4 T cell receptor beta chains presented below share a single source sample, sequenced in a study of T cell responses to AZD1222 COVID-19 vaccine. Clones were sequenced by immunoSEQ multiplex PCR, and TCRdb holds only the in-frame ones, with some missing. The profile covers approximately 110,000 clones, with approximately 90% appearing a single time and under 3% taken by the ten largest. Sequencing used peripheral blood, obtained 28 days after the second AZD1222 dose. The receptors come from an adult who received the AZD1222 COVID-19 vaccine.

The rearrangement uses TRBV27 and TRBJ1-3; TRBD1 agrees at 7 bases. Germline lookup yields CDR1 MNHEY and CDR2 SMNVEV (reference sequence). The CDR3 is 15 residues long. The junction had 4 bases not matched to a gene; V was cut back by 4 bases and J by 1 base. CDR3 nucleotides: TGTGCCAGCAGTTCCAGACAGGGATCTGGAAACACCATATATTTT. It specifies CASSSRQGSGNTIYF.

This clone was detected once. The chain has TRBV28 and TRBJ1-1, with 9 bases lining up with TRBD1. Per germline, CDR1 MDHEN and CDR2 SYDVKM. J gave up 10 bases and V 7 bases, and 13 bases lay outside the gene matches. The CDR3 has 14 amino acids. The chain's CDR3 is CASIPQTGTGRAFF. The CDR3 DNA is TGTGCCAGCATCCCCCAGACCGGGACAGGGAGAGCTTTCTTT. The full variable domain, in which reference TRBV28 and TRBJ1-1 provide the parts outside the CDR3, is DVKVTQSSRYLVKRTGEKVFLECVQDMDHENMFWYRQDPGLGLRLIYFSYDVKMKEKGDIPEGYSVSREKKERFSLILESASTNQTSMYLCASIPQTGTGRAFFGQGTRLTVV.

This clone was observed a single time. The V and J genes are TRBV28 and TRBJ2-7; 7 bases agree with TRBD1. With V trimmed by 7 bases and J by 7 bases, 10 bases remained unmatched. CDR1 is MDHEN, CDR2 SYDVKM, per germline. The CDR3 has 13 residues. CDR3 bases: TGTGCCAGCAAGTGGACAGGTCCCGGGGAGCAGTACTTC. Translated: CASKWTGPGEQYF.

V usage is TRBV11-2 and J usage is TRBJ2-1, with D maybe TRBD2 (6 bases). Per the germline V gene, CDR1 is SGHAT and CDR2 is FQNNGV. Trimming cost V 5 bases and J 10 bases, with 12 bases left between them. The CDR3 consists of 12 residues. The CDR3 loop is CASSAGPQEQFF. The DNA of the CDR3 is TGTGCCAGCAGCGCGGGACCTCAGGAGCAGTTCTTC.